The clone carrying this T cell receptor (beta chain) came up once. These data are taken from a study of blood T cells in healthy people across ages. The total RNA that was extracted per sample amounted to at least 5 micrograms. The length of the CDR3 is 14 residues. With 5 bases clipped from V and 8 bases from J, the junction kept 9 bases outside the gene matches. Germline loops: CDR1 SGHTA, CDR2 FQGNSA. A second PCR, run for about 7 to 11 cycles, used a sample-barcoded 5' primer plus a J-beta primer mix. TCRdb independently ran MiXCR on the 5' RACE reads; one entry per CDR3 protein. This sample has 1.5 million to 2 million distinct CDR3 sequences; 49% occur once, and the top ten carry less than 2.5%.

The chain links TRBV7-2 to TRBJ1-2; TRBD1 agrees at 9 bases. Sequenced input: blood. The TCR originated in a woman aged 40 to 50 in good health. CDR3 nucleotides: TGTGCCAGCAGCAGCTGGGACAGGGACTTGGGCTACACCTTC. It translates to CASSSWDRDLGYTF. Using reference TRBV7-2 and TRBJ1-2 for the parts outside the CDR3, the full variable domain is GAGVSQSPSNKVTEKGKDVELRCDPISGHTALYWYRQSLGQGLEFLIYFQGNSAPDKSGLPSDRFSAERTGGSVSTLTIQRTQQEDSAVYLCASSSWDRDLGYTFGSGTRLTVV.